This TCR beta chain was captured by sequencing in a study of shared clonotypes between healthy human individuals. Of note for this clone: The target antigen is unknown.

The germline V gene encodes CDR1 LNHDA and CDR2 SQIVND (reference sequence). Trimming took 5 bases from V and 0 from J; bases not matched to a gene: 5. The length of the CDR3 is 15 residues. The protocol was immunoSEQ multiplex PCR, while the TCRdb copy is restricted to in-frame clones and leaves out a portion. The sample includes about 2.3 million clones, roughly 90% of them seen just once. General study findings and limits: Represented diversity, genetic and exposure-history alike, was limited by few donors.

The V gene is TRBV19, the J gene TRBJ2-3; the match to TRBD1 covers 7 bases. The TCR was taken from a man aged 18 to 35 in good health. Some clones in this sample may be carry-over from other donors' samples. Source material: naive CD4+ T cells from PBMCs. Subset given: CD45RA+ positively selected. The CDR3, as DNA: TGTGCCAGTAGTCCCAGGGGGTTGAGCACAGATACGCAGTATTTT. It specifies CASSPRGLSTDTQYF.